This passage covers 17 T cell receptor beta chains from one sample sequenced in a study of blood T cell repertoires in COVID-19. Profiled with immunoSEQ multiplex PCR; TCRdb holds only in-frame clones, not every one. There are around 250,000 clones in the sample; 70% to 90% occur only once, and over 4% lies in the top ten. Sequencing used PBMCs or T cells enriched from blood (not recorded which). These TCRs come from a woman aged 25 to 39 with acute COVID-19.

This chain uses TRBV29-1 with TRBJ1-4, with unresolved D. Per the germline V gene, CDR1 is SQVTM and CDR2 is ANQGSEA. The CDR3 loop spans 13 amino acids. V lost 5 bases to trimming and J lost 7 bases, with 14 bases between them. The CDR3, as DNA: TGCAGCGTTTACGCCCCCGGAGGTGAAAAACTGTTTTTT. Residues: CSVYAPGGEKLFF.

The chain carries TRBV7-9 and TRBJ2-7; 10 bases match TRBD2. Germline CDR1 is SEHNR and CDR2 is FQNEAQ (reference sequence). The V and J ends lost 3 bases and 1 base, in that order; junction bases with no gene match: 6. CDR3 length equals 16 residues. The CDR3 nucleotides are TGTGCCAGCAGCTTGTCCGGACTAGCGGAATCCTACGAGCAGTACTTC. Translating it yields CASSLSGLAESYEQYF.

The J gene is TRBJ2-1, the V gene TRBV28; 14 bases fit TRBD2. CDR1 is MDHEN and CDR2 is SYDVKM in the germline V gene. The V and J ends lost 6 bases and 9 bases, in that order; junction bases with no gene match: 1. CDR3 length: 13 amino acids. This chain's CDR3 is CASRGLAGVEQFF. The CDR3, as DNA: TGTGCCAGCAGGGGACTAGCGGGAGTTGAGCAGTTCTTC.

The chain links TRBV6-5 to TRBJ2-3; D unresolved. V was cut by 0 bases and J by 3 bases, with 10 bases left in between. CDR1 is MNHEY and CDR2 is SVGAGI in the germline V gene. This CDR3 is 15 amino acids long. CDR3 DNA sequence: TGTGCCAGCAGTTACTCGGCACCGCTTACAGATACGCAGTATTTT. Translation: CASSYSAPLTDTQYF.

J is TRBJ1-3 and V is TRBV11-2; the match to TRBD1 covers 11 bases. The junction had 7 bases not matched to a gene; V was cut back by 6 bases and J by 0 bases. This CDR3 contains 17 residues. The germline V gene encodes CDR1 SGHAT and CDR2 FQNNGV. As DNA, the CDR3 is TGTGCCAGCAGAGACGGGACAGGGGGAATCTCTGGAAACACCATATATTTT. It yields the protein CASRDGTGGISGNTIYF.

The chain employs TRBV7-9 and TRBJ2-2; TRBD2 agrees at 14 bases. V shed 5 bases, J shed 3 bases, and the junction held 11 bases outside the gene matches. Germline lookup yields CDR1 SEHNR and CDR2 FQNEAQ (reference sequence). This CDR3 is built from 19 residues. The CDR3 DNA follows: TGTGCCAGCAGCACCCGACTAGCGGGAGGGCCTTGGGACACCGGGGAGCTGTTTTTT. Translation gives CASSTRLAGGPWDTGELFF.

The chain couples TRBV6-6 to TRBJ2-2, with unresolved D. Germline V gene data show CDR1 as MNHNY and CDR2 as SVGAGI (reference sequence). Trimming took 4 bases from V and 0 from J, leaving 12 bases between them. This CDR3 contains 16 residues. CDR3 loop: CASSLNYPANTGELFF. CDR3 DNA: TGTGCCAGCAGTTTGAACTATCCAGCGAACACCGGGGAGCTGTTTTTT.

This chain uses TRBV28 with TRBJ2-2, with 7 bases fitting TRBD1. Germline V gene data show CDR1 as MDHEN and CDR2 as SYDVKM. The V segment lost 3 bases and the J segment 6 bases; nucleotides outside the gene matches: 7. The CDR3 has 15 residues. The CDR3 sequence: CASSFVQGWAGELFF. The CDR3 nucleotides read TGTGCCAGCAGTTTCGTACAGGGGTGGGCCGGGGAGCTGTTTTTT.

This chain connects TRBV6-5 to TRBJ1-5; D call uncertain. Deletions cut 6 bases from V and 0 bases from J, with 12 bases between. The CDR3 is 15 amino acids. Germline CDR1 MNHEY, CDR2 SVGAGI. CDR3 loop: CASRAPGFSNQPQHF. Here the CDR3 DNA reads TGTGCCAGCAGAGCACCGGGATTTAGCAATCAGCCCCAGCATTTT.

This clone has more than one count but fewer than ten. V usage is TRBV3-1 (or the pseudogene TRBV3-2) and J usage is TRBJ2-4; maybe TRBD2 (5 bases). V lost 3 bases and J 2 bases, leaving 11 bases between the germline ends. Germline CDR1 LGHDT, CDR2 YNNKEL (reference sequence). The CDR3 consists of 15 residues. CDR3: CASSHPGNTKNIQYF. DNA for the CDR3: TGTGCCAGCAGCCATCCGGGGAATACCAAAAACATTCAGTACTTC.

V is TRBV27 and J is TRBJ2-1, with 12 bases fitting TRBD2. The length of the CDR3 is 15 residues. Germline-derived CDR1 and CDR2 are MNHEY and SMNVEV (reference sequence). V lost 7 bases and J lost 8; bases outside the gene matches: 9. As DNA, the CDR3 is TGTGCCAGCACTCCTCTAGCGGGAGGGCCACATGAGCAGTTCTTC. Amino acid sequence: CASTPLAGGPHEQFF.

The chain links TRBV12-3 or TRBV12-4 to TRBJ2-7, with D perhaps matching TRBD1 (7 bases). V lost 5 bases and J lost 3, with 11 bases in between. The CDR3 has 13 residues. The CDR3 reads CASSPRDSYEQYF. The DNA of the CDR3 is TGTGCCAGCAGTCCGCGGGACAGCTACGAGCAGTACTTC.

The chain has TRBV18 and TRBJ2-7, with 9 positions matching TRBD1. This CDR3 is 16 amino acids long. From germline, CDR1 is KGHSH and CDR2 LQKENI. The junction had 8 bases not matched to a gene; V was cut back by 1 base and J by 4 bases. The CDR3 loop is CASSPLAGTGLYEQYF. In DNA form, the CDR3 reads TGTGCCAGCTCACCACTTGCCGGGACAGGGCTTTACGAGCAGTACTTC. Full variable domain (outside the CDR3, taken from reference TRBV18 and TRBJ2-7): NAGVMQNPRHLVRRRGQEARLRCSPMKGHSHVYWYRQLPEEGLKFMVYLQKENIIDESGMPKERFSAEFPKEGPSILRIQQVVRGDSAAYFCASSPLAGTGLYEQYFGPGTRLTVT.

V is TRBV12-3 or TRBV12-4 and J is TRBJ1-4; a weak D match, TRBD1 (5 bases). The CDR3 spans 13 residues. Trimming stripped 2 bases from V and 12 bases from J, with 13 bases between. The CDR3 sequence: CASSLRRREELFF. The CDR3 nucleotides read TGTGCCAGCAGTTTAAGGCGCAGGGAAGAACTGTTTTTT.

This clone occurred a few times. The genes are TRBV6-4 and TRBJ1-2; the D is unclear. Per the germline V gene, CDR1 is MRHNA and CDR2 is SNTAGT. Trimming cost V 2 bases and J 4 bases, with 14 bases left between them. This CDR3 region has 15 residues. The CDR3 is CASSDTPQALYGYTF. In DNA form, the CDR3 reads TGTGCCAGCAGTGACACCCCCCAGGCCCTCTATGGCTACACCTTC.

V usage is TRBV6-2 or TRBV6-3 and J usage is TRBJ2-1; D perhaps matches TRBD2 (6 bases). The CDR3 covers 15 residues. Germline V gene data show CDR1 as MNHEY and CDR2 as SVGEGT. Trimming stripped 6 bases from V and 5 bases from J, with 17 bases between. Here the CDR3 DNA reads TGTGCCAGCAGCGCACGGGCCAGGGAGGACAATGAGCAGTTCTTC. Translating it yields CASSARAREDNEQFF.

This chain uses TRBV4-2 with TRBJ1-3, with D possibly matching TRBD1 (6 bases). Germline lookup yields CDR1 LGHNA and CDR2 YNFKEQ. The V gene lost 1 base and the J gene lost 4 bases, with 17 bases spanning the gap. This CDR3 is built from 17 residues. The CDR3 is CASSQGGTSGAGNTIYF. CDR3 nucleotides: TGTGCCAGCAGCCAAGGTGGGACATCTGGGGCAGGAAACACCATATATTTT.